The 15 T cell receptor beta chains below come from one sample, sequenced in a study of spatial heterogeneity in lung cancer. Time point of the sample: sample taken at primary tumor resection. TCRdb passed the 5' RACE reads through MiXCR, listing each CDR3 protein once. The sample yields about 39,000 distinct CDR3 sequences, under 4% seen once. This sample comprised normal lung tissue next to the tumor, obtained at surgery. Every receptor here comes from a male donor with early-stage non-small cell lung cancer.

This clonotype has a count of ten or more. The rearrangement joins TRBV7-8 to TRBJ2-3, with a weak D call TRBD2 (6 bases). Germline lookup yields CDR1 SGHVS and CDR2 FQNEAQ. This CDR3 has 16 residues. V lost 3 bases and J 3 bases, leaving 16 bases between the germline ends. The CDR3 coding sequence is TGTGCCAGCAGCTTCAAAACTGGGGGGTGGACAGATACGCAGTATTTT. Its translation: CASSFKTGGWTDTQYF.

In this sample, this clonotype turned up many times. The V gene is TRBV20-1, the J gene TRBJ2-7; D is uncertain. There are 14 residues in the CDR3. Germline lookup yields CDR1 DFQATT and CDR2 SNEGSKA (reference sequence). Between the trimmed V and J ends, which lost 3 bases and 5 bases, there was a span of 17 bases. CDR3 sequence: CSARTDLSRNEQYF. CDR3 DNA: TGCAGTGCTAGGACCGACCTTAGCAGAAACGAGCAGTACTTC.

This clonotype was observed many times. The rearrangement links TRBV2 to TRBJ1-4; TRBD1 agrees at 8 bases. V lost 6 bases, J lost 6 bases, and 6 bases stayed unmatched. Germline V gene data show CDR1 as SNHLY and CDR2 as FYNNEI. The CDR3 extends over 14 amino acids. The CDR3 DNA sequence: TGTGCCAGCAGCGGACAGGGCAATTATGAAAAACTGTTTTTT. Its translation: CASSGQGNYEKLFF.

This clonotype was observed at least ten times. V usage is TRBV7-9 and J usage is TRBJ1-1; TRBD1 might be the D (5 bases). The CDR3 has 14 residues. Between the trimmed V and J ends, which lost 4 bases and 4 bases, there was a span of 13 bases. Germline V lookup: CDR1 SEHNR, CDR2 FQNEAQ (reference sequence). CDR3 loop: CASSWGGDPTEAFF. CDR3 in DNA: TGTGCCAGCAGCTGGGGAGGGGACCCCACTGAAGCTTTCTTT.

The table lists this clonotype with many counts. The CDR3 sequence is CASSLGQGLYEQYF. DNA for the CDR3: TGTGCCAGCAGTTTAGGGCAGGGTCTCTACGAGCAGTACTTC. V is TRBV28 and J is TRBJ2-7; a possible D gene is TRBD1 (5 bases). Germline CDR1 and CDR2: MDHEN and SYDVKM. V gave up 2 bases and J gave up 3 bases, with 11 bases separating them. The CDR3 length is 14 residues.

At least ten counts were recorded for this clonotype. CDR3 coding DNA: TGTGCCAGCAGCGTAGAAGGGCAGGCGAATGGCTACACCTTC. It codes for CASSVEGQANGYTF. The genes are TRBV9 and TRBJ1-2; no firm D call. CDR1 SGDLS and CDR2 YYNGEE come from the germline V gene. This CDR3 is built from 14 residues. V was trimmed by 0 bases and J by 6 bases, leaving 12 bases between them. The full variable domain, rest sourced from reference TRBV9 and TRBJ1-2, is DSGVTQTPKHLITATGQRVTLRCSPRSGDLSVYWYQQSLDQGLQFLIQYYNGEERAKGNILERFSAQQFPDLHSELNLSSLELGDSALYFCASSVEGQANGYTFGSGTRLTVV.

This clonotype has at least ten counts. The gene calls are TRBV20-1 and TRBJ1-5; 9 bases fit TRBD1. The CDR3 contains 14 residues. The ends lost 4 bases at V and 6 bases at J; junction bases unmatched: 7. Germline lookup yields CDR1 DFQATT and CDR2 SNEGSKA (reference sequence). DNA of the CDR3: TGCAGTGCTAACGACAGGGGGGAGGGTCAGCCCCAGCATTTT. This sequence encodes CSANDRGEGQPQHF.

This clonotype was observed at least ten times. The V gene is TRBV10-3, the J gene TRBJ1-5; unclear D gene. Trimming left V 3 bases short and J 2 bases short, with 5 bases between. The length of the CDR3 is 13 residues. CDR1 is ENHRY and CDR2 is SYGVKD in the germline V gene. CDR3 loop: CAISDWGNQPQHF. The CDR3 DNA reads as TGTGCCATCAGTGACTGGGGCAATCAGCCCCAGCATTTT.

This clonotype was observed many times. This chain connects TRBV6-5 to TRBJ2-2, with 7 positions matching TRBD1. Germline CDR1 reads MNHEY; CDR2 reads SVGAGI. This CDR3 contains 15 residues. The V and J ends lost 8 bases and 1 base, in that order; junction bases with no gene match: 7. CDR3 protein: CASGRQGQNTGELFF. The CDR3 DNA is TGTGCCAGCGGACGACAGGGCCAGAACACCGGGGAGCTGTTTTTT.

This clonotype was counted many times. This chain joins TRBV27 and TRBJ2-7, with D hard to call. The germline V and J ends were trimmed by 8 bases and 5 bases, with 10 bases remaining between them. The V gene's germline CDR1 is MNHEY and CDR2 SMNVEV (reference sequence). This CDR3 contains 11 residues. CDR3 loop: CASGGGNEQYF. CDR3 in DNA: TGTGCCAGCGGCGGCGGCAACGAGCAGTACTTC.

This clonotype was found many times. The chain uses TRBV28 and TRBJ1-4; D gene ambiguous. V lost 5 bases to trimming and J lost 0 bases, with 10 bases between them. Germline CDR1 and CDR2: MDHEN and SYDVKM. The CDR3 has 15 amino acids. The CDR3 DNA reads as TGTGCCAGCAGTAGCCCCGGGGCAACTAATGAAAAACTGTTTTTT. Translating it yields CASSSPGATNEKLFF.

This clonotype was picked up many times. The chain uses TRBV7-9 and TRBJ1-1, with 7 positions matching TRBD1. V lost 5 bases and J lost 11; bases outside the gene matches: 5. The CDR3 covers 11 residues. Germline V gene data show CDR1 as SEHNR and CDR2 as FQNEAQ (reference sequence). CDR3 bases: TGTGCCAGCAGCCTAAACAGGGGCGCTTTCTTT. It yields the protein CASSLNRGAFF. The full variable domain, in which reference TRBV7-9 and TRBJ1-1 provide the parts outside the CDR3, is DTGVSQNPRHKITKRGQNVTFRCDPISEHNRLYWYRQTLGQGPEFLTYFQNEAQLEKSRLLSDRFSAERPKGSFSTLEIQRTEQGDSAMYLCASSLNRGAFFGQGTRLTVV.

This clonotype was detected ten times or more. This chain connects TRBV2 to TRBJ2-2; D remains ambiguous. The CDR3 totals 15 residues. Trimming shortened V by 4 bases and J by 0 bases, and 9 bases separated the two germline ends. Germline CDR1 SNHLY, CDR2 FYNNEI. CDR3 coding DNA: TGTGCCAGCAGTGGCGGAAGCGCGAACACCGGGGAGCTGTTTTTT. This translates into CASSGGSANTGELFF.

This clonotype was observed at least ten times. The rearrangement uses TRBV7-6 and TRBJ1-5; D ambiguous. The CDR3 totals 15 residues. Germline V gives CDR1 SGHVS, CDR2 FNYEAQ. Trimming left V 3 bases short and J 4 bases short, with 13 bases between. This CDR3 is CASSLSIDGNQPQHF. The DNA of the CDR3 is TGTGCCAGCAGCTTGTCTATCGACGGGAATCAGCCCCAGCATTTT. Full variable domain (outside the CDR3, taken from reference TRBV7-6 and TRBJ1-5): GAGVSQSPRYKVTKRGQDVALRCDPISGHVSLYWYRQALGQGPEFLTYFNYEAQQDKSGLPNDRFSAERPEGSISTLTIQRTEQRDSAMYRCASSLSIDGNQPQHFGDGTRLSIL.

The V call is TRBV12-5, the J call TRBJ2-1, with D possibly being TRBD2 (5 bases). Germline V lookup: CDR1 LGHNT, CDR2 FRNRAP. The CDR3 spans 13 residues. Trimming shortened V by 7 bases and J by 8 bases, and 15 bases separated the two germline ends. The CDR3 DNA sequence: TGTGCTAGTGCAAGCGGAAGGATCGATGAGCAGTTCTTC. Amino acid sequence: CASASGRIDEQFF.